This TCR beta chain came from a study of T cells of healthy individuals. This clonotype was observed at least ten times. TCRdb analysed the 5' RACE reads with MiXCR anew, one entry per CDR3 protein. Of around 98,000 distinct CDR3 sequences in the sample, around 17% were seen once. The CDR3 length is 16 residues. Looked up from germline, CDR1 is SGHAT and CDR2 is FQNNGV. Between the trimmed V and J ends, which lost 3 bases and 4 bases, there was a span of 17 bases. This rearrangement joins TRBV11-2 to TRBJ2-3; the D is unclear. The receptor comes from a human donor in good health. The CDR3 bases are TGTGCCAGCAGCTTTGATCCCGTTGCAAAACCAGATACGCAGTATTTT. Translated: CASSFDPVAKPDTQYF.